This T cell receptor beta chain was captured in a study of T-cell reconstitution after alpha-beta-depleted transplantation in children. Findings and caveats of the study: High day-60 TCRbeta diversity in some patients came from surviving recipient T cells and thymic progenitors.

CDR1 and CDR2 (germline): SGDLS, YYNGEE. This CDR3 spans 15 amino acids. V gave up 4 bases and J gave up 3 bases; unmatched junction bases: 10. Concerning this clonotype itself: The antigen remains unidentified.

Preparation of the TCRbeta library involved a method that used unique molecular identifiers. TCRdb recomputed calls from the PCR reads with MiXCR, one row per CDR3 protein. Here the sample spans about a million distinct CDR3 sequences, 25% to 35% being singletons. The chain uses TRBV9 and TRBJ2-7; 7 bases agree with TRBD2. Sequenced here: PBMCs, mostly from graft donor cells, sampled 360 days after TCRalphabeta/CD19-depleted stem cell transplant. This sequence was found in a boy under two years old who had a stem cell transplant for SCID, so the T cells may come from the graft donor. In DNA form, the CDR3 reads TGTGCCAGCAGCCTGGGGGGGGACGGTTACTACGAGCAGTACTTC. It encodes CASSLGGDGYYEQYF. The full variable domain, its missing parts supplied by reference TRBV9 and TRBJ2-7, is DSGVTQTPKHLITATGQRVTLRCSPRSGDLSVYWYQQSLDQGLQFLIQYYNGEERAKGNILERFSAQQFPDLHSELNLSSLELGDSALYFCASSLGGDGYYEQYFGPGTRLTVT.